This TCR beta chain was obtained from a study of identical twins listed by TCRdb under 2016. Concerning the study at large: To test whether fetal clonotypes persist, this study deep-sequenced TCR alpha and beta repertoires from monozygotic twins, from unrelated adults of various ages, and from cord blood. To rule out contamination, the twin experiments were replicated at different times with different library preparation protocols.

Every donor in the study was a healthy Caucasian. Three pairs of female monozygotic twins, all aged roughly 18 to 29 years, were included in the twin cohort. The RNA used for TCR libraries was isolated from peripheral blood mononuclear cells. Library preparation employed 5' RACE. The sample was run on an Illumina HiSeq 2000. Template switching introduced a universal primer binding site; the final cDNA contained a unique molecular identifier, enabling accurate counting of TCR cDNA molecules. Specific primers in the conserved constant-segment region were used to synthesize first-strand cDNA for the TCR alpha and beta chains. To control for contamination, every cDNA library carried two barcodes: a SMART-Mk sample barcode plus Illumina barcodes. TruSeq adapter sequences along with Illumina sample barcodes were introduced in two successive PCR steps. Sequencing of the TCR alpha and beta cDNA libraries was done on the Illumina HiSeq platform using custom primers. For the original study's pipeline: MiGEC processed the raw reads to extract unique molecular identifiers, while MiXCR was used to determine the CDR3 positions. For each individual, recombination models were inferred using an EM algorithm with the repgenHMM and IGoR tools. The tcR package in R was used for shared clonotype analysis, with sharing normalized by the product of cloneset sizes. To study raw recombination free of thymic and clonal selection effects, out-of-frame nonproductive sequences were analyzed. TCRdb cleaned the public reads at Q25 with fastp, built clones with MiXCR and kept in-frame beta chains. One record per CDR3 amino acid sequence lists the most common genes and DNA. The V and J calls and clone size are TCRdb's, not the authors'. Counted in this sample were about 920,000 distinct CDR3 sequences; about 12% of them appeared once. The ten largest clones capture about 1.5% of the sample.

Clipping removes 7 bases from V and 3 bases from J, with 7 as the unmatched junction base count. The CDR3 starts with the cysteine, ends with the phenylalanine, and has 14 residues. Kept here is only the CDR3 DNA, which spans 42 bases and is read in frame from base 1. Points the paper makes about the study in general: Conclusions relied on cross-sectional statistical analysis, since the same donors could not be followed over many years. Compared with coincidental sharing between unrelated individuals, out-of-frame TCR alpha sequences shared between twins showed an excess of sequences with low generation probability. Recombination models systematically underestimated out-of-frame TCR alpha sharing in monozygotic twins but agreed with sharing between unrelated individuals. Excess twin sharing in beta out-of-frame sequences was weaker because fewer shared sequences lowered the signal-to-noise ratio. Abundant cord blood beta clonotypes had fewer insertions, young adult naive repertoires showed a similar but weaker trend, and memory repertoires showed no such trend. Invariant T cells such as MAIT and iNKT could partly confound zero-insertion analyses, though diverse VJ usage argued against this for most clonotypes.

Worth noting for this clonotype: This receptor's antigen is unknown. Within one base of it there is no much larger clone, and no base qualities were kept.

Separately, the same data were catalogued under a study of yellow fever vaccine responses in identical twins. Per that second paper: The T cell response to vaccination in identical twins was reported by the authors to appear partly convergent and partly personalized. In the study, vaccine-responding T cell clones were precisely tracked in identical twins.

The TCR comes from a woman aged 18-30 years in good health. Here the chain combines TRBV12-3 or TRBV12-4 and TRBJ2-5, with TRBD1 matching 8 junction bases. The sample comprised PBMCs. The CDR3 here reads CASTPSGGEETQYF. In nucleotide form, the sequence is TGTGCCAGCACACCCTCAGGGGGCGAAGAGACCCAGTACTTC.